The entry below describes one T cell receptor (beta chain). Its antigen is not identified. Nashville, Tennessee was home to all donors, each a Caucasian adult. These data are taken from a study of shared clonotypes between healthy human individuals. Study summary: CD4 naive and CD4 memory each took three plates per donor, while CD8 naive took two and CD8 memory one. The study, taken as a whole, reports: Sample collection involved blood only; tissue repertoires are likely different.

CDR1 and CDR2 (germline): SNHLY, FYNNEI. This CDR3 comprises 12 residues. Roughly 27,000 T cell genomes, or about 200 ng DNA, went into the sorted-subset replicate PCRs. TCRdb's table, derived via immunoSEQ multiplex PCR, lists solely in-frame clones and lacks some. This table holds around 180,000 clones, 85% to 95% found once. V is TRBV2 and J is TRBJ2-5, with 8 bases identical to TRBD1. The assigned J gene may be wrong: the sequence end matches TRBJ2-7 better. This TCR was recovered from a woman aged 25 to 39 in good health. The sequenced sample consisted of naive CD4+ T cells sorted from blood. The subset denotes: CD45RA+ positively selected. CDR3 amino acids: CASTTGGYEQYF. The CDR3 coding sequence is TGTGCCAGCACCACAGGGGGGTACGAGCAGTACTTC.